This is a list of T cell receptor beta chains from one sample in a study of OX40 agonist ivuxolimab in advanced cancers. Profiled with immunoSEQ multiplex PCR; TCRdb holds only in-frame clones, not every one. The table records 62,000 or so clones, 70% to 90% of them present only once. The material sequenced was CD4+ or CD8+ T cells sorted from blood, taken in a trial of the OX40 agonist ivuxolimab. The receptors here all came from an adult with an advanced solid tumor such as melanoma, head and neck, liver or kidney cancer. The CDR3 runs from the conserved cysteine through the conserved F or W. D genes are given only for firm matches. Size tells how often a clone was seen (once, few, many) or the class of an expanded clone, and some rows leave it out.

D gene	V gene	clone size	J gene	CDR3 protein	CDR3 DNA
.	TRBV30	.	TRBJ2-5	CAWSGLQETQYF	TGTGCCTGGAGTGGGCTGCAAGAGACCCAGTACTTC
.	TRBV2	once	TRBJ1-4	CASSRAPEKLFF	TGTGCCAGCTCCCGAGCCCCTGAAAAACTGTTTTTT
TRBD1	TRBV4-2	few	TRBJ1-2	CASSREDRAYGYGYTF	TGTGCCAGCAGCCGGGAAGACAGGGCCTATGGCTATGGCTACACCTTC
.	TRBV6-6	medium-sized	TRBJ1-5	CASRPGLGQPQHF	TGTGCCAGCAGGCCAGGGCTGGGCCAGCCCCAGCATTTT
TRBD2	TRBV2	.	TRBJ2-7	CASRRELVEQYF	TGTGCCAGCAGGCGGGAGTTGGTCGAGCAGTACTTC
.	TRBV28	.	TRBJ2-5	CASSQPDGGQETQYF	TGTGCCAGCAGTCAACCTGACGGGGGTCAAGAGACCCAGTACTTC
TRBD1	TRBV7-9	.	TRBJ1-1	CASSSWFRDRGLSAFF	TGTGCCAGCAGCTCCTGGTTCCGGGACAGGGGGCTTTCAGCTTTCTTT
.	TRBV28	.	TRBJ2-1	CASSLWLAPSEQFF	TGTGCCAGCAGTTTGTGGCTAGCCCCAAGTGAGCAGTTCTTC
TRBD2	TRBV7-9	.	TRBJ2-7	CASSLVTGGPHEQYF	TGTGCCAGCAGCTTAGTAACGGGAGGTCCCCACGAGCAGTACTTC
.	TRBV18	.	TRBJ2-3	CASSPTTGRGPSTDTQYF	TGTGCCAGCTCACCAACAACGGGCAGGGGTCCTAGCACAGATACGCAGTATTTT
.	TRBV2	.	TRBJ2-1	CASSEALQVGRFYNEQFF	TGTGCCAGCAGTGAAGCGCTTCAAGTCGGGCGATTTTACAATGAGCAGTTCTTC
TRBD2	TRBV7-6	.	TRBJ2-1	CASSLFTSDEQFF	TGTGCCAGCAGCTTATTCACTAGCGATGAGCAGTTCTTC
TRBD1	TRBV7-9	.	TRBJ2-2	CASNSGTGGTTGELFF	TGTGCCAGCAACTCCGGGACAGGGGGCACCACCGGGGAGCTGTTTTTT
TRBD2	TRBV7-9	.	TRBJ2-5	CASSSSGGETQYF	TGTGCCAGCAGCTCTAGCGGCGGGGAGACCCAGTACTTC
.	TRBV5-1	.	TRBJ2-1	CASSLGSYNEQFF	TGCGCCAGCAGCCTAGGGAGCTACAATGAGCAGTTCTTC
TRBD2	TRBV4-2	.	TRBJ2-1	CASSQSLPPSGAHNEQFF	TGTGCCAGCAGCCAATCACTACCCCCTAGCGGGGCTCACAATGAGCAGTTCTTC
.	TRBV28	few	TRBJ2-7	CASLDSSTYEQYF	TGTGCCAGCCTGGACAGTTCGACCTACGAGCAGTACTTC
.	TRBV5-1	.	TRBJ2-3	CASSSGTGVTDTQYF	TGCGCCAGCAGCTCAGGAACGGGAGTCACAGATACGCAGTATTTT
TRBD2	TRBV27	.	TRBJ2-1	CASSFGGAYNEQFF	TGTGCCAGCAGTTTCGGGGGGGCCTACAATGAGCAGTTCTTC
.	TRBV4-3	once	TRBJ1-1	CASSQPPVTFF	TGCGCCAGCAGCCAACCCCCGGTGACTTTCTTT
.	TRBV6-1	.	TRBJ2-5	CASSESGTGLAETQYF	TGTGCCAGCAGTGAGTCCGGCACAGGGTTGGCGGAGACCCAGTACTTC
.	TRBV6-6	.	TRBJ1-6	CASRNRDYNSPLHF	TGTGCCAGCAGGAACAGGGATTATAATTCACCCCTCCACTTT
.	TRBV4-1	.	TRBJ2-3	CASSPAGDTQYF	TGCGCCAGCAGCCCGGCGGGAGATACGCAGTATTTT
TRBD1	TRBV30	.	TRBJ2-1	CAWSSGQGARNEQFF	TGTGCCTGGAGTTCCGGACAGGGGGCGCGGAATGAGCAGTTCTTC
.	TRBV4-1	.	TRBJ1-4	CASSYIAGLETDEKLFF	TGCGCCAGCAGCTACATCGCAGGGTTGGAGACAGATGAAAAACTGTTTTTT
.	TRBV6-1	few	TRBJ2-7	CASSEVGVGYEQYF	TGTGCCAGCAGTGAAGTAGGGGTGGGCTACGAGCAGTACTTC
.	TRBV7-9	.	TRBJ2-1	CASSFLDNEQFF	TGTGCCAGCAGCTTTCTTGACAATGAGCAGTTCTTC
.	TRBV28	once	TRBJ2-5	CASSLRLGFETQYF	TGTGCCAGCAGTTTACGTTTGGGGTTTGAGACCCAGTACTTC
.	TRBV28	.	TRBJ2-7	CASSLPAVTSEQYF	TGTGCCAGCAGTTTGCCAGCGGTCACTTCCGAGCAGTACTTC
.	TRBV7-9	.	TRBJ2-1	CASSFPSTAHFNEQFF	TGTGCCAGCAGCTTCCCGTCCACGGCCCATTTTAATGAGCAGTTCTTC
TRBD1	TRBV5-6	.	TRBJ2-2	CASSKWGQVDNTGELFF	TGTGCCAGCAGCAAATGGGGACAGGTGGATAACACCGGGGAGCTGTTTTTT
TRBD2	TRBV30	.	TRBJ2-3	CAWASGSSTDTQYF	TGTGCCTGGGCTAGCGGGAGTAGCACAGATACGCAGTATTTT
.	TRBV6-5	.	TRBJ2-3	CASSYSLEGTDTQYF	TGTGCCAGCAGTTACTCGTTGGAGGGAACAGATACGCAGTATTTT
.	TRBV28	.	TRBJ1-2	CASSILGAGRGYTF	TGTGCCAGCAGTATCCTCGGGGCAGGGAGGGGCTACACCTTC
.	TRBV5-4	.	TRBJ1-2	CASSLARGRTFYGYTF	TGTGCCAGCAGCCTGGCACGGGGCAGGACCTTCTATGGCTACACCTTC
.	TRBV7-9	.	TRBJ2-5	CASSFPSVRDETQYF	TGTGCCAGCAGCTTCCCCTCCGTGAGGGATGAGACCCAGTACTTC
.	TRBV10-1	.	TRBJ2-5	CASSESQGLETQYF	TGCGCCAGCAGTGAGTCGCAGGGTTTGGAGACCCAGTACTTC